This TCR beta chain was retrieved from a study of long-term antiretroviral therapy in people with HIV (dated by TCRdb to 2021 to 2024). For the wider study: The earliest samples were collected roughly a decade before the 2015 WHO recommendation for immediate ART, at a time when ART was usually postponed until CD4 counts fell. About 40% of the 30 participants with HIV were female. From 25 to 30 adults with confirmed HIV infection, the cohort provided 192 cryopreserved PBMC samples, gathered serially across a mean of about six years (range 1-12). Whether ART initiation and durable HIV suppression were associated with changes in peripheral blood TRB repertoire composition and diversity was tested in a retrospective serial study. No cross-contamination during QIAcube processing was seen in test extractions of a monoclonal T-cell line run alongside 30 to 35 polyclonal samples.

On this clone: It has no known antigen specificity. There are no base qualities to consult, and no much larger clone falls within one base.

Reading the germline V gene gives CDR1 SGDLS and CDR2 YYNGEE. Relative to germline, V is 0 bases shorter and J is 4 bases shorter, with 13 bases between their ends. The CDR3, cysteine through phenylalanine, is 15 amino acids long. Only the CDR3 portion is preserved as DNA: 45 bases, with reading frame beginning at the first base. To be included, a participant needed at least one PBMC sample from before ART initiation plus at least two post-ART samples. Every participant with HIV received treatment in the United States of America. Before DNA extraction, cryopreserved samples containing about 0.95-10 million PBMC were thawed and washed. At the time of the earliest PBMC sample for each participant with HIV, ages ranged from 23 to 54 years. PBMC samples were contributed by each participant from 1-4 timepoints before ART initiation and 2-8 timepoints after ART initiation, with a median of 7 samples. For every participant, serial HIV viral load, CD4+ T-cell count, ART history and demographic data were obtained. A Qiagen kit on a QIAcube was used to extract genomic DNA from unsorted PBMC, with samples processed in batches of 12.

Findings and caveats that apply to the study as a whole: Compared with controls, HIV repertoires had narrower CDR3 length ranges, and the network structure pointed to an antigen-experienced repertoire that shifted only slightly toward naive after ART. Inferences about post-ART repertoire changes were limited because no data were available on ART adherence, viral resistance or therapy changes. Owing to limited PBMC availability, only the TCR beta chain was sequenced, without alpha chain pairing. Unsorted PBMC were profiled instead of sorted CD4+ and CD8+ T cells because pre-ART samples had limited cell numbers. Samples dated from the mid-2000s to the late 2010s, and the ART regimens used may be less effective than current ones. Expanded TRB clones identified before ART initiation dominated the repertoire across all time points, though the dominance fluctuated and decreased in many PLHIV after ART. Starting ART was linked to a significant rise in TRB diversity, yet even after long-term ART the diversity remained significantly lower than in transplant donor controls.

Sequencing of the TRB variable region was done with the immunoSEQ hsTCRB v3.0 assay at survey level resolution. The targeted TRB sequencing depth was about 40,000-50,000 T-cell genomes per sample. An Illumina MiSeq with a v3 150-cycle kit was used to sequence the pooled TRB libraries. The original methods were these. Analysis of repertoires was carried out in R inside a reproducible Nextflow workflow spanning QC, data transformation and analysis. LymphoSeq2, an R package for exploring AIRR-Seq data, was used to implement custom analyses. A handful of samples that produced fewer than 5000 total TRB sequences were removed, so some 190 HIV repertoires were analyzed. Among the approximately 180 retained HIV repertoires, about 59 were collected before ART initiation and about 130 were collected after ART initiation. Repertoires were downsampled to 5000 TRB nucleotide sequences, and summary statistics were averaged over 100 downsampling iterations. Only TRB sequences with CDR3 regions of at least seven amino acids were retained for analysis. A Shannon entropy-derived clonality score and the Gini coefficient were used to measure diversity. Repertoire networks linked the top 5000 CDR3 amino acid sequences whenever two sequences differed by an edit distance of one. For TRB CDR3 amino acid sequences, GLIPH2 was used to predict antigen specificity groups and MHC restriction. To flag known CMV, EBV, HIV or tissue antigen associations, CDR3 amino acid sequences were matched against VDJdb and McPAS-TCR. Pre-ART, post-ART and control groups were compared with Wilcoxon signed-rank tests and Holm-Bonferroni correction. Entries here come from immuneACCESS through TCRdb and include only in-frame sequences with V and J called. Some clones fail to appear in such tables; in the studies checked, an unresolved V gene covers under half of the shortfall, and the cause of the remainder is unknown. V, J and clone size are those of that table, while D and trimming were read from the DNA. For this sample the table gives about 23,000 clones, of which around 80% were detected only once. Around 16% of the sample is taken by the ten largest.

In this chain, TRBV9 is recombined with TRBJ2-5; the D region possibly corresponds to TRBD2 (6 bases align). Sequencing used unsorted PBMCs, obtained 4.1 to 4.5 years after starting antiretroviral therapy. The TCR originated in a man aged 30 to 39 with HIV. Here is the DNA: TGTGCCAGCAGCGTAGATGGCGGGACGGGAGAGACCCAGTACTTC. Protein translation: CASSVDGGTGETQYF.